The rows below give T cell receptor beta chains drawn from one sample of a study of vaccination effects on CD4 cells after COVID-19. Using immunoSEQ multiplex PCR, the repertoire was profiled, and TCRdb retains in-frame clones only, with some absent. The sample includes tens of thousands of clones, about four fifths of them seen just once. These receptors have no known antigen. Sequencing used CD4+ T cells from PBMCs cultured without peptide, obtained before COVID-19 vaccination. Receptors originate from a human donor who received a COVID-19 vaccine. The CDR3 runs from the conserved cysteine through the conserved F or W. D genes are given only for firm matches.

d_call: -; v_call: TRBV29-1; cdr3_aa: CSVDMDEQFF
d_call: -; v_call: TRBV4-1; cdr3_aa: CASSDWAKRGHGYTF
d_call: -; v_call: TRBV6-4; cdr3_aa: CASSEAGGNQPQHF
d_call: -; v_call: TRBV11-2; cdr3_aa: CASSSLQGLMNTEAFF
d_call: -; v_call: TRBV9; cdr3_aa: CASSADGFLYGANVLTF
d_call: TRBD2; v_call: TRBV10-3; cdr3_aa: CAISVPGTSASKEQYF
d_call: -; v_call: TRBV27; cdr3_aa: CASSFRGQETQYF
d_call: -; v_call: TRBV20-1; cdr3_aa: CSASRQPGNTEAFF
d_call: -; v_call: TRBV30; cdr3_aa: CAWRGAAKSYNEQFF
d_call: -; v_call: TRBV18; cdr3_aa: CASSLAAYNEQFF
d_call: -; v_call: TRBV5-1; cdr3_aa: CASSLGQANNEQFF
d_call: TRBD2; v_call: TRBV29-1; cdr3_aa: CSVEYGGREFF
d_call: -; v_call: TRBV5-4; cdr3_aa: CASSLVRGAGGSLYEQYF
d_call: TRBD1; v_call: TRBV30; cdr3_aa: CAWSDGQGSVGDQYF
d_call: -; v_call: TRBV6-6; cdr3_aa: CARVGGFRMNTEAFF
d_call: TRBD1; v_call: TRBV14; cdr3_aa: CASRPSGGRYEQYF
d_call: -; v_call: TRBV7-9; cdr3_aa: CASSLDLGNEQFF
d_call: -; v_call: TRBV23-1; cdr3_aa: CASSQSYLGFTDTQYF
d_call: -; v_call: TRBV19; cdr3_aa: CASSIRQGIRTEAFF
d_call: TRBD2; v_call: TRBV6-2/TRBV6-3; cdr3_aa: CASSYAGVRWETQYF
d_call: TRBD1; v_call: TRBV18; cdr3_aa: CASSPDRGSEQYF
d_call: -; v_call: TRBV9; cdr3_aa: CASGARNEQFF
d_call: -; v_call: TRBV29-1; cdr3_aa: CSVGRNMNTEAFF
d_call: -; v_call: TRBV10-3; cdr3_aa: CAISEGPGTGELFF
d_call: TRBD2; v_call: TRBV3-1/TRBV3-2; cdr3_aa: CASWLAGAETQYF
d_call: TRBD2; v_call: TRBV4-2; cdr3_aa: CASSPPGGRVTGELFF
d_call: -; v_call: TRBV20-1; cdr3_aa: CSALRGSIQYF
d_call: TRBD1; v_call: TRBV7-2; cdr3_aa: CASSGGTGQTEAFF
d_call: TRBD2; v_call: TRBV5-1; cdr3_aa: CASSLAESSYNEQFF
d_call: TRBD2; v_call: TRBV19; cdr3_aa: CASSTGLAGRETQYF
d_call: TRBD2; v_call: TRBV28; cdr3_aa: CASTLAGTDTQYF
d_call: -; v_call: TRBV5-1; cdr3_aa: CASRPGGDYGYTF
d_call: -; v_call: TRBV5-1; cdr3_aa: CASSLFRGTEAFF
d_call: TRBD2; v_call: TRBV11-2; cdr3_aa: CASSTRTSDNEQFF
d_call: -; v_call: TRBV27; cdr3_aa: CASSYSMLRGAYEQYF
d_call: TRBD2; v_call: TRBV10-3; cdr3_aa: CAIRAGGLAAYNEQFF
d_call: -; v_call: TRBV18; cdr3_aa: CASSPPLGARTSYEQYF
d_call: -; v_call: TRBV15; cdr3_aa: CATSSPTGAFF
d_call: TRBD2; v_call: TRBV2; cdr3_aa: CASKLAGGPEGAKNIQYF